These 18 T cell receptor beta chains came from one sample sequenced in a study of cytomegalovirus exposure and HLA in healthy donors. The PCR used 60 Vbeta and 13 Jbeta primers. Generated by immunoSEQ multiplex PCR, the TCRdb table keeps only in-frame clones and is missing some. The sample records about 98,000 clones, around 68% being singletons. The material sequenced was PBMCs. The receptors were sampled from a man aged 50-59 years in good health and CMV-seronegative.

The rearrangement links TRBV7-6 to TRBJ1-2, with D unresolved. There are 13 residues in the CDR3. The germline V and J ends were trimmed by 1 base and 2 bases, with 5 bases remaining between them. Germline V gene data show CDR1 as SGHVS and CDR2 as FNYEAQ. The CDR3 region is CASSLDLNYGYTF. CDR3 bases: TGTGCCAGCAGCTTAGACTTAAACTATGGCTACACCTTC. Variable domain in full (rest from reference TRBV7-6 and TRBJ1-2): GAGVSQSPRYKVTKRGQDVALRCDPISGHVSLYWYRQALGQGPEFLTYFNYEAQQDKSGLPNDRFSAERPEGSISTLTIQRTEQRDSAMYRCASSLDLNYGYTFGSGTRLTVV.

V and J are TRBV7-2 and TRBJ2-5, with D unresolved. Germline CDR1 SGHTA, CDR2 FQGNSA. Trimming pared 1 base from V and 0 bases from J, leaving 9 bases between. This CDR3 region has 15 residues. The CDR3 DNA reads TGTGCCAGCAGCTTAGTAAACAACAACCAAGAGACCCAGTACTTC. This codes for CASSLVNNNQETQYF.

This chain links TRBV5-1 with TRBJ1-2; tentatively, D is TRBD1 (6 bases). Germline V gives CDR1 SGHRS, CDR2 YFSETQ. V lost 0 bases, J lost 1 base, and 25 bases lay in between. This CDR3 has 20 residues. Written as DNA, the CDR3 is TGCGCCAGCAGCTTGGCCTCTCGTACCACACAGGGCCTCCATAACTATGGCTACACCTTC. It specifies CASSLASRTTQGLHNYGYTF.

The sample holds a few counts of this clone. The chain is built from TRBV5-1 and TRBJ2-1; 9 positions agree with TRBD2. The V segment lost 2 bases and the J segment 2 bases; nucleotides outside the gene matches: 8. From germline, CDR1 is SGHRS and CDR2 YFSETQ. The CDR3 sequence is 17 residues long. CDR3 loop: CASSFFPGTSPYNEQFF. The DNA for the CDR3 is TGCGCCAGCAGCTTTTTCCCCGGGACTAGCCCCTACAATGAGCAGTTCTTC.

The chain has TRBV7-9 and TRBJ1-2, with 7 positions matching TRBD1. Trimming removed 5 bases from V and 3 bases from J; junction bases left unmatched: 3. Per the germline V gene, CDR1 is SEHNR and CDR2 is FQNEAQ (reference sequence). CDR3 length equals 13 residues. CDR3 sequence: CASSPGTDYGYTF. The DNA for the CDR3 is TGTGCCAGCAGCCCGGGGACAGACTATGGCTACACCTTC. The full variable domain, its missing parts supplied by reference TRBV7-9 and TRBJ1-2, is DTGVSQNPRHKITKRGQNVTFRCDPISEHNRLYWYRQTLGQGPEFLTYFQNEAQLEKSRLLSDRFSAERPKGSFSTLEIQRTEQGDSAMYLCASSPGTDYGYTFGSGTRLTVV.

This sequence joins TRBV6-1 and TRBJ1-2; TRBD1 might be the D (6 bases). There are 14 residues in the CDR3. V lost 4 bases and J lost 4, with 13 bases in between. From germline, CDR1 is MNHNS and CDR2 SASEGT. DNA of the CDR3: TGTGCCAGCAGTGCAGCAGGACAGTCCTATGGCTACACCTTC. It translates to CASSAAGQSYGYTF.

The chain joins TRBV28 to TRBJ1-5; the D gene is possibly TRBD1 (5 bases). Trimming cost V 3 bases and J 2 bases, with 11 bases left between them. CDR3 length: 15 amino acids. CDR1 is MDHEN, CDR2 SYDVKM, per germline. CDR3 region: CASSFGGFGNQPQHF. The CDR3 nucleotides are TGTGCCAGCAGTTTCGGGGGGTTCGGCAATCAGCCCCAGCATTTT.

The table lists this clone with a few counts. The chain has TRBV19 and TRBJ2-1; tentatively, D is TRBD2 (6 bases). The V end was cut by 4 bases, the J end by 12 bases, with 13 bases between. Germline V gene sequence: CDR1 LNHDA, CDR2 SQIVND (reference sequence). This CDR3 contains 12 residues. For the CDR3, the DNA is TGTGCCAGTAGTACGGGACTCACGGGGCAGTTCTTC. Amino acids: CASSTGLTGQFF.

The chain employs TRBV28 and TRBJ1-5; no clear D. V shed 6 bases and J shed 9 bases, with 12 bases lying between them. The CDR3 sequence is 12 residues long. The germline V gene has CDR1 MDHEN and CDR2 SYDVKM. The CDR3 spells CASRSPSLPQHF. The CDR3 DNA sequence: TGTGCCAGCAGATCTCCCTCCCTGCCCCAGCATTTT.

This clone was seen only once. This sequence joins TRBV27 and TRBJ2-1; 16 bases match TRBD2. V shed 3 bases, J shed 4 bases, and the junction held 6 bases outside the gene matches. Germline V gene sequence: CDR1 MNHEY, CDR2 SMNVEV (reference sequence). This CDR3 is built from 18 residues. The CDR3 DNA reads TGTGCCAGCAGTTTCAAAGGGACTAGCGGGAGGGCGTACAATGAGCAGTTCTTC. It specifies CASSFKGTSGRAYNEQFF.

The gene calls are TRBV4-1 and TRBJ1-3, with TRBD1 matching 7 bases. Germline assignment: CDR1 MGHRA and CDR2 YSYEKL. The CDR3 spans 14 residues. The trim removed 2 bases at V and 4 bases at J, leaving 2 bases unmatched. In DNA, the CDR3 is TGCGCCAGCAGCCAAAACAGGGGAGGAAACACCATATATTTT. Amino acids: CASSQNRGGNTIYF.

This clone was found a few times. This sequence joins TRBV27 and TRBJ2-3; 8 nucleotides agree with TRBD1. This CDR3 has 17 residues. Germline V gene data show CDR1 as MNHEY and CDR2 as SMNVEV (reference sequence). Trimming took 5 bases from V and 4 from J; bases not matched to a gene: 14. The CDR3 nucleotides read TGTGCCAGCAGTCGTTCATCCGGGACAGGCGTGGCAGATACGCAGTATTTT. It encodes CASSRSSGTGVADTQYF.

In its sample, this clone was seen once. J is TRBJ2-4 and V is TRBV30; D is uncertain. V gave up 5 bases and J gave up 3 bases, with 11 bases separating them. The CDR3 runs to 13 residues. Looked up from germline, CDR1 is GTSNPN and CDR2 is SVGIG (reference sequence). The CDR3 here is CAWGASGKNIQYF. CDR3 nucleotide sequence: TGTGCCTGGGGCGCCTCGGGCAAAAACATTCAGTACTTC.

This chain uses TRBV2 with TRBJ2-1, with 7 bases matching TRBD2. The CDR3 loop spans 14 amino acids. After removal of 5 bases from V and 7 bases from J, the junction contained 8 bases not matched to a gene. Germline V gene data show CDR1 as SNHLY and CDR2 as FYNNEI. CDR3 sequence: CASSSGGLRNEQFF. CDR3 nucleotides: TGTGCCAGCAGTTCGGGAGGCTTGAGGAATGAGCAGTTCTTC.

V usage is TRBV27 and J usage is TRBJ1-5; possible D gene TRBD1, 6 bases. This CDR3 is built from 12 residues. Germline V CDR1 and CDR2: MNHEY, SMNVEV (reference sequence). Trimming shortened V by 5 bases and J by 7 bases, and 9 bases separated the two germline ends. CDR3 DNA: TGTGCCAGCAGTACAGGGAGCCAGCCCCAGCATTTT. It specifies CASSTGSQPQHF.

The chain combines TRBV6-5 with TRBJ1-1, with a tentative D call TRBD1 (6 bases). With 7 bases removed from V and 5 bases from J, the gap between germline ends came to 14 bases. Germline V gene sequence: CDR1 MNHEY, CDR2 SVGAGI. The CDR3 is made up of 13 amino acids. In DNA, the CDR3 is TGTGCCAGCATGGGGGCGTTCCTAACTGAAGCTTTCTTT. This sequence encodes CASMGAFLTEAFF.

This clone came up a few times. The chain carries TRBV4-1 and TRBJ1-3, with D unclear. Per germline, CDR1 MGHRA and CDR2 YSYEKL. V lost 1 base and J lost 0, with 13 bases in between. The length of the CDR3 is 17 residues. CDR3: CASSQVLVGISGNTIYF. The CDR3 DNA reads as TGCGCCAGCAGCCAAGTTCTGGTCGGTATCTCTGGAAACACCATATATTTT.

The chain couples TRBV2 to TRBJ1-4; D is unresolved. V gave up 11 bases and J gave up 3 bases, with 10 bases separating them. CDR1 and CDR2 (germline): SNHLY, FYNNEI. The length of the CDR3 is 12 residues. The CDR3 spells CAGRVSNEKLFF. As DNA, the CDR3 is TGTGCCGGGAGGGTGTCTAATGAAAAACTGTTTTTT.